Listed below are T cell receptor beta chains from one sample, sequenced in a study of OX40 agonist ivuxolimab in advanced cancers. Repertoires were generated with immunoSEQ multiplex PCR, while TCRdb's copy carries only in-frame clones and drops some. The sample has around 45,000 clones, around 77% seen once. The source material was CD4+ or CD8+ T cells sorted from blood, sampled in a trial of the OX40 agonist ivuxolimab. The receptors derive from an adult with an advanced solid tumor such as melanoma, head and neck, liver or kidney cancer. Each CDR3 is given with its conserved first and last residue. Each record gives: D gene, clone size, J gene, V gene, CDR3 DNA, CDR3 protein. D genes are given only for firm matches. Some rows mark clone size as missing; the rest say once, few, many or name a class of expanded clone.

NA | few | TRBJ2-1 | TRBV2 | TGTGCCAGCAGGGACCGGAGTTACTACAATGAGCAGTTCTTC | CASRDRSYYNEQFF
NA | NA | TRBJ2-7 | TRBV5-5 | TGTGCCAGCAGCTTGTTGTCCTACGAGCAGTACTTC | CASSLLSYEQYF
NA | NA | TRBJ2-7 | TRBV5-1 | TGTGCCAGCAGCTTGGAAGGGGGGCGCTACGAGCAGTACTTC | CASSLEGGRYEQYF
TRBD1 | few | TRBJ1-1 | TRBV28 | TGTGCCAGCAGTTTTGCGGGACAGGGTAACTTGAACACTGAAGCTTTCTTT | CASSFAGQGNLNTEAFF
TRBD1 | NA | TRBJ1-2 | TRBV12-5 | TGTGCTAGTGGCTTGCTAGGGACAGGGGGCTACACCTTC | CASGLLGTGGYTF
TRBD1 | NA | TRBJ1-6 | TRBV6-5 | TGTGCCAGCAGTTGGACGGGGACAGCCGCTGGTTCACCCCTCCACTTT | CASSWTGTAAGSPLHF
NA | NA | TRBJ2-6 | TRBV18 | TGTGCCAGCTCACCGGGCTCTGGGGCCAACGTCCTGACTTTC | CASSPGSGANVLTF
NA | NA | TRBJ2-7 | TRBV6-1 | TGTGCCAGCAGTCGACAGGTGACCAACGAGCAGTACTTC | CASSRQVTNEQYF
NA | NA | TRBJ2-1 | TRBV5-1 | TGCGCCAGCAGCTTGCTACCGGGAGAGGTGAATGAGCAGTTCTTC | CASSLLPGEVNEQFF
NA | NA | TRBJ1-1 | TRBV14 | TGTGCCAGCAGCCAAATAAGGGGCCTTGAAGCTTTCTTT | CASSQIRGLEAFF
TRBD1 | NA | TRBJ1-6 | TRBV27 | TGTGCCAGCAGTTCTCTATACCGACAGGGCAGGAGCTCACCCCTCCACTTT | CASSSLYRQGRSSPLHF
TRBD2 | NA | TRBJ2-3 | TRBV2 | TGTGCCAGCGGTCGGACTAGCAGCACAGATACGCAGTATTTT | CASGRTSSTDTQYF
NA | NA | TRBJ2-1 | TRBV5-1 | TGCGCCAGCAGCCCAGGGTCTTGGAGCTCCTACAATGAGCAGTTCTTC | CASSPGSWSSYNEQFF
NA | NA | TRBJ1-2 | TRBV5-1 | TGCGCCAGCAGCTTGGGGACGGACAACTATTATGGCTACACCTTC | CASSLGTDNYYGYTF
TRBD2 | NA | TRBJ2-7 | TRBV5-1 | TGCGCCAGCTCCCCTGGACTAGCGGGGGACCAGCAGTACTTC | CASSPGLAGDQQYF